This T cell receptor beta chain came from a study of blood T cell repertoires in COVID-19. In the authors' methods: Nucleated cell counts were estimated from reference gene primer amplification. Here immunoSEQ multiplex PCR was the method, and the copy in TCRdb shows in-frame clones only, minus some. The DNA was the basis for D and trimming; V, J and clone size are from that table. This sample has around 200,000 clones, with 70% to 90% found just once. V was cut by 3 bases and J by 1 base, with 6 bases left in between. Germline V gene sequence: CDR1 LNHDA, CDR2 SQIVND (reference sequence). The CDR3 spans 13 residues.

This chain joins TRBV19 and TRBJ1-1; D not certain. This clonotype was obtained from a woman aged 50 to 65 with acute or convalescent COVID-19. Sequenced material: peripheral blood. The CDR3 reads CASSIFGNTEAFF. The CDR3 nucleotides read TGTGCCAGTAGTATTTTCGGGAACACTGAAGCTTTCTTT.